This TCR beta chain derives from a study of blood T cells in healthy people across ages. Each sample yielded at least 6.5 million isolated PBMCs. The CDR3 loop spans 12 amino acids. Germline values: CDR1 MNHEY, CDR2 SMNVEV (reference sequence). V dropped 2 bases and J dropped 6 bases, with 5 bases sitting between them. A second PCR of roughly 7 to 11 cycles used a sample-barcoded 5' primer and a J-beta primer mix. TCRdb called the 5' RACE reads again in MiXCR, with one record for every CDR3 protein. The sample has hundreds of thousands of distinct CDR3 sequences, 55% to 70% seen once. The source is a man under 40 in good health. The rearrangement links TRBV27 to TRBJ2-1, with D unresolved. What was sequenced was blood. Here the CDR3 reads CASSLPGNEQFF. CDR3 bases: TGTGCCAGCAGTTTACCCGGCAATGAGCAGTTCTTC.